This T cell receptor beta chain was obtained from a study of OX40 agonist ivuxolimab in advanced cancers. The germline CDR1 and CDR2 sequences are MNHEY and SMNVEV (reference sequence). V lost 5 bases to trimming and J lost 5 bases, with 11 bases between them. The CDR3 totals 13 residues. TCRdb keeps only in-frame clones here, not all; method: immunoSEQ multiplex PCR. The sample includes about 81,000 clones, roughly 91% of them seen just once. The chain links TRBV27 to TRBJ2-3; no firm D call. The origin of this receptor is an adult with an advanced solid tumor such as melanoma, head and neck, liver or kidney cancer. The starting material was CD4+ or CD8+ T cells sorted from blood, obtained in a trial of the OX40 agonist ivuxolimab. CDR3 DNA sequence: TGTGCCAGCAGTCTCTATTTAGGAGATACGCAGTATTTT. It is translated as CASSLYLGDTQYF.